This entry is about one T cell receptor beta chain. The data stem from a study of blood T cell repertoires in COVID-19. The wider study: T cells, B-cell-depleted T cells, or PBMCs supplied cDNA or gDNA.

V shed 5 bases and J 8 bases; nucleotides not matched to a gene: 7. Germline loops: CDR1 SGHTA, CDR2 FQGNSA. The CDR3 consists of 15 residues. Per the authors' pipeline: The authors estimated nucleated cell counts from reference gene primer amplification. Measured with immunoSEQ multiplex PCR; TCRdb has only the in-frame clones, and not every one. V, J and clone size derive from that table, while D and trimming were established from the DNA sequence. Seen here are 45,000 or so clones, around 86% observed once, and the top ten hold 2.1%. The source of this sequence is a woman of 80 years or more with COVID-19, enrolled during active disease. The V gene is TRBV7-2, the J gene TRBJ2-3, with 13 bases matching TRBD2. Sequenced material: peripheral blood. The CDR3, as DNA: TGTGCCAGCAGCCCGGGACTAGCGGGGTTGGCTACGCAGTATTTT. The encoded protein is CASSPGLAGLATQYF.